A selection of T cell receptor beta chains follows, all from one sample in a study of long-term antiretroviral therapy in people with HIV. Libraries were prepared by immunoSEQ multiplex PCR; TCRdb keeps only in-frame clonotypes and omits some of them. The profile covers roughly 34,000 clones, with 70% to 80% appearing a single time and about 3.2% taken by the ten largest. The sequencing used unsorted PBMCs, collected 1.9 years after starting antiretroviral therapy. The receptors derive from a man aged 18 to 30 with HIV. Both conserved end residues are part of each CDR3. A D gene is named only where the DNA matches it firmly. Only some rows state a clone size, as once, few, many or a class for expanded clones.

CDR3nt: TGTGCCAGCAGTGACTCGGACAGCAATGAGCAGTTCTTC; CDR3aa: CASSDSDSNEQFF; d_gene: NA; v_gene: TRBV6-4; j_gene: TRBJ2-1; abundance: NA
CDR3nt: TGTGCCAGCAGCTTCGGGAATGAGCAGTTCTTC; CDR3aa: CASSFGNEQFF; d_gene: NA; v_gene: TRBV5-6; j_gene: TRBJ2-1; abundance: NA
CDR3nt: TGTGCCAGCAGGACTAGCTCCTACGAGCAGTACTTC; CDR3aa: CASRTSSYEQYF; d_gene: NA; v_gene: TRBV7-2; j_gene: TRBJ2-7; abundance: once
CDR3nt: TGTGCCAGCAGTTTAGCGGGGTACGAGCAGTACTTC; CDR3aa: CASSLAGYEQYF; d_gene: NA; v_gene: TRBV28; j_gene: TRBJ2-7; abundance: NA
CDR3nt: TGCGCCAGCACCCCCGGACAGTCTAGGGGCGAGCAGTACTTC; CDR3aa: CASTPGQSRGEQYF; d_gene: NA; v_gene: TRBV5-1; j_gene: TRBJ2-7; abundance: NA
CDR3nt: TGTGCCAGCTCACCACCGACCAGCGGGGGGTTCTACGAGCAGTACTTC; CDR3aa: CASSPPTSGGFYEQYF; d_gene: TRBD2; v_gene: TRBV18; j_gene: TRBJ2-7; abundance: NA
CDR3nt: TGTGCCAGCAGTGAGGGACAGGGGAGGCAGCCCCAGCATTTT; CDR3aa: CASSEGQGRQPQHF; d_gene: TRBD1; v_gene: TRBV2; j_gene: TRBJ1-5; abundance: NA
CDR3nt: TGTGCCAGCAGTATTACAGGGACCCCCTACGAGCAGTACTTC; CDR3aa: CASSITGTPYEQYF; d_gene: NA; v_gene: TRBV28; j_gene: TRBJ2-7; abundance: NA
CDR3nt: TGCGCCAGCAGCCCTGGACAGAAAGAGACCCAGTACTTC; CDR3aa: CASSPGQKETQYF; d_gene: NA; v_gene: TRBV5-1; j_gene: TRBJ2-5; abundance: few
CDR3nt: TGTGCCTTGTATATCAGGGGGCCTGGGATGCGCGAGCAGTACTTC; CDR3aa: CALYIRGPGMREQYF; d_gene: TRBD1; v_gene: TRBV30; j_gene: TRBJ2-7; abundance: NA
CDR3nt: TGTGCCAGCTCGAACAGGCGGAAGACCGGGGAGCTGTTTTTT; CDR3aa: CASSNRRKTGELFF; d_gene: NA; v_gene: TRBV28; j_gene: TRBJ2-2; abundance: NA
CDR3nt: TGTGCCAGCAGCTCCGAACCGGGCCCGTTTGGGGAGCTGTTTTTT; CDR3aa: CASSSEPGPFGELFF; d_gene: NA; v_gene: TRBV7-9; j_gene: TRBJ2-2; abundance: NA